Included here is one T cell receptor (beta chain) sequence, with context. The data were produced by immunoSEQ multiplex PCR, yet TCRdb's version contains in-frame clones alone and is incomplete. The repertoire holds about 610,000 clones, with approximately 88% as singletons. V was pared by 2 bases and J by 0 bases, with 9 bases between. The CDR3 consists of 15 residues. Germline CDR1 is SGHVS and CDR2 is FNYEAQ. The sample comes from a study of shared T cell receptors in the human thymus. The same sample was also studied in work on human thymus T cells. Per that study: Congenital heart defects were the reason for the corrective surgery that the donors, healthy Finnish infants, were having. In thymic and blood repertoires alike, V and J usage looked biased. Related research has reported that thymic repertoires overlap highly among unrelated individuals.

The sequenced material came from thymocytes. V usage is TRBV7-6 and J usage is TRBJ2-3; the D gene is possibly TRBD2 (5 bases). The sequence came from a boy under two years old with a congenital heart defect. The CDR3 bases are TGTGCCAGCAGCTTACCAGCGGAAAGCACAGATACGCAGTATTTT. Amino acid sequence: CASSLPAESTDTQYF.